The 16 T cell receptor beta chains below come from one sample, sequenced in a study of OX40 agonist ivuxolimab in advanced cancers. The table came from immunoSEQ multiplex PCR; TCRdb's copy has only in-frame clones and leaves some out. Of 60,000 to 90,000 clones listed, about 80% are singletons. The sample here was CD4+ or CD8+ T cells sorted from blood, taken in a trial of the OX40 agonist ivuxolimab. These TCRs come from an adult with an advanced solid tumor such as melanoma, head and neck, liver or kidney cancer.

V usage is TRBV7-9 and J usage is TRBJ2-5; tentatively, D is TRBD1 or TRBD2 (6 bases each). V lost 5 bases and J lost 5, with 12 bases in between. Germline CDR1 and CDR2: SEHNR and FQNEAQ (reference sequence). The CDR3 consists of 13 residues. DNA of the CDR3: TGTGCCAGCAGCCAGTCCGGGGGCGAGACCCAGTACTTC. Translating it yields CASSQSGGETQYF.

This chain links TRBV15 with TRBJ1-2; no clear D. Germline CDR1 and CDR2: LNHNV and YYDKDF (reference sequence). The CDR3 sequence is 14 residues long. Trimming stripped 1 base from V and 5 bases from J, with 11 bases between. The DNA of the CDR3 is TGTGCCACCAGCAGAGGACCCCAACAGTATGGCTACACCTTC. Encoded protein: CATSRGPQQYGYTF.

The chain combines TRBV5-4 with TRBJ1-1; D remains ambiguous. V shed 4 bases and J shed 1 base, with 14 bases lying between them. The germline gives CDR1 SGHNT, CDR2 YYREEE (reference sequence). This CDR3 is built from 15 residues. The CDR3 DNA sequence: TGTGCCAGCAGCCCCCTTCAAACAAGGAACACTGAAGCTTTCTTT. Its protein product is CASSPLQTRNTEAFF.

The V call is TRBV5-1, the J call TRBJ1-3, with D unresolved. The CDR3 consists of 15 residues. Trimming cost V 4 bases and J 4 bases, with 15 bases left between them. Germline V lookup: CDR1 SGHRS, CDR2 YFSETQ. The chain's CDR3 is CASSTRPGSGNTIYF. The CDR3 DNA reads TGCGCCAGCAGCACCCGCCCGGGGTCCGGAAACACCATATATTTT.

The chain employs TRBV5-1 and TRBJ2-3, with a tentative D call TRBD2 (7 bases). The germline V and J ends were trimmed by 4 bases and 5 bases, with 20 bases remaining between them. Germline V gives CDR1 SGHRS, CDR2 YFSETQ. The CDR3 spans 16 residues. As DNA, the CDR3 is TGCGCCAGCAGCGCCCAGGGGAGGGGTTGGATAGATACGCAGTATTTT. Translating it yields CASSAQGRGWIDTQYF.

A single count supports this clone. This rearrangement joins TRBV6-6 to TRBJ1-4, with D possibly TRBD1 on 5 matching bases. V lost 7 bases, J lost 2 bases, and 11 bases lay in between. The CDR3 runs to 14 residues. Germline V CDR1 and CDR2: MNHNY, SVGAGI (reference sequence). In nucleotides, the CDR3 is TGTGCCAGCAAGGGGTCCGGGACTAATGAAAAACTGTTTTTT. Protein sequence: CASKGSGTNEKLFF.

The V gene is TRBV28, the J gene TRBJ1-2; D may be TRBD1 (5 bases). Germline V lookup: CDR1 MDHEN, CDR2 SYDVKM. The CDR3 runs 12 residues. The V end was cut by 5 bases, the J end by 8 bases, with 12 bases between. The CDR3 coding sequence is TGTGCCAGCAGTCTCAAGGGGCGCGGCTACACCTTC. Amino acids: CASSLKGRGYTF.

The chain joins TRBV6-1 to TRBJ1-6; 7 positions agree with TRBD1. Germline V gene data show CDR1 as MNHNS and CDR2 as SASEGT. This CDR3 comprises 14 residues. V lost 3 bases to trimming and J lost 7 bases; unmatched junction nucleotides: 3. The CDR3 DNA reads as TGTGCCAGCAGTGACCAGGGACAGAATTCACCCCTCCACTTT. Residues: CASSDQGQNSPLHF.

This clone showed up just a few times. The rearrangement links TRBV7-8 to TRBJ2-3; maybe TRBD2 (6 bases). The V gene lost 2 bases and the J gene lost 3 bases, with 12 bases spanning the gap. CDR1 is SGHVS and CDR2 is FQNEAQ in the germline V gene. The length of the CDR3 is 15 residues. The CDR3 sequence is CASSLSVAGTDTQYF. The CDR3 nucleotides read TGTGCCAGCAGCTTATCGGTGGCGGGAACAGATACGCAGTATTTT.

The rearrangement links TRBV30 to TRBJ2-7; weak D call: TRBD1 (5 bases). The ends were cut back, 0 bases at V and 9 bases at J, with 24 bases in the middle. The germline V gene encodes CDR1 GTSNPN and CDR2 SVGIG (reference sequence). The CDR3 is 16 residues long. The CDR3 loop reads CAWSVAGKTSAIRQYF. CDR3 in DNA: TGTGCCTGGAGTGTTGCAGGGAAGACCTCCGCGATACGGCAGTACTTC. Combining the CDR3 with reference TRBV30 and TRBJ2-7 gives the whole variable domain SQTIHQWPATLVQPVGSPLSLECTVEGTSNPNLYWYRQAAGRGLQLLFYSVGIGQISSEVPQNLSASRPQDRQFILSSKKLLLSDSGFYLCAWSVAGKTSAIRQYFGPGTRLTVT.

This clone came up once. This chain connects TRBV9 to TRBJ2-1; possible D gene TRBD1, 5 bases. The CDR3 extends over 15 amino acids. V was pared by 2 bases and J by 4 bases, with 13 bases between. The germline V gene encodes CDR1 SGDLS and CDR2 YYNGEE. The CDR3 DNA follows: TGTGCCAGCAGCGTGGATCTGACAGTTTACAATGAGCAGTTCTTC. The encoded protein is CASSVDLTVYNEQFF.

CDR3 residues: CASVRTGANTEAFF. Written as DNA, the CDR3 is TGTGCCAGCGTGCGGACAGGCGCGAACACTGAAGCTTTCTTT. The rearrangement links TRBV7-9 to TRBJ1-1; 7 positions agree with TRBD1. J gave up 1 base and V 8 bases, and 7 bases lay outside the gene matches. CDR1 is SEHNR and CDR2 is FQNEAQ in the germline V gene (reference sequence). The CDR3 loop spans 14 amino acids.

This chain links TRBV28 with TRBJ1-6; tentatively, D is TRBD1 (5 bases). The CDR3 runs to 15 residues. V was shortened by 7 bases and J by 5 bases, with 15 bases between the two germline ends. From germline, CDR1 is MDHEN and CDR2 SYDVKM. As DNA, the CDR3 is TGTGCCAGCATACGCAGTGGGACGGATAATTCACCCCTCCACTTT. Translating it yields CASIRSGTDNSPLHF.

The V call is TRBV7-2, the J call TRBJ2-2; possibly TRBD1 for D (6 bases). Trimming cost V 3 bases and J 3 bases, with 11 bases left between them. CDR1 SGHTA and CDR2 FQGNSA come from the germline V gene. This CDR3 has 15 amino acids. The CDR3 is CASSFSYRDTGELFF. DNA for the CDR3: TGTGCCAGCAGCTTCAGTTACAGGGACACCGGGGAGCTGTTTTTT.

The CDR3 nucleotides are TGTGCCAGCAGTGAAAAGACAGGGGGCCGGCGAGAGCAGTACGTC. Translation: CASSEKTGGRREQYV. The genes are TRBV6-1 and TRBJ2-7; 10 bases agree with TRBD1. CDR3 length equals 15 residues. The germline CDR1 and CDR2 sequences are MNHNS and SASEGT. The V segment lost 2 bases and the J segment 7 bases; nucleotides outside the gene matches: 8.

This clone was detected only a few times. The chain links TRBV5-1 to TRBJ1-1; weak D call: TRBD1 (5 bases). CDR1 SGHRS and CDR2 YFSETQ come from the germline V gene. The CDR3 has 14 residues. V was shortened by 4 bases and J by 5 bases, with 15 bases between the two germline ends. The CDR3 spells CASSPVDGATEAFF. In nucleotides, the CDR3 is TGCGCCAGCAGCCCCGTAGATGGGGCAACTGAAGCTTTCTTT.